The TCR beta chain under discussion was sequenced for a study of CD8 T cells in ankylosing spondylitis. Whole-study findings and limits: According to the report, clones linked to the disease were significantly enriched in matched synovial fluid samples taken from ankylosing spondylitis patients. Previously reported in reactive arthritis synovial fluid and blood were some of the motif variants.

Trimming shortened V by 11 bases and J by 0 bases, and 10 bases separated the two germline ends. Looked up from germline, CDR1 is MNHNS and CDR2 is SASEGT. CDR3 length: 13 amino acids. On this clonotype: What it recognizes is unknown.

MiXCR was run by TCRdb on the 5' RACE reads, yielding one entry per CDR3 protein. The sample carries a few hundred thousand distinct CDR3 sequences, 18% recorded once. This clonotype originated in a male donor with ankylosing spondylitis or in good health (not recorded which). This sequence joins TRBV6-1 and TRBJ2-2, with D perhaps given as TRBD1 or TRBD2 (5 bases each). Sequencing used blood, either unsorted or a sorted T cell fraction (not recorded which). CDR3 bases: TGTGCCCTCCGGGACCCGAACACCGGGGAGCTGTTTTTT. Its translation is CALRDPNTGELFF.